This entry concerns a single TCR beta chain. Antigen unknown. The ends lost 5 bases at V and 8 bases at J; junction bases unmatched: 8. The germline V gene encodes CDR1 SEHNR and CDR2 FQNEAQ (reference sequence). CDR3 size: 14 residues. The data were obtained in a study of cytomegalovirus exposure and HLA in healthy donors. Study results and caveats: When a later analysis was performed, an Asian-associated ancestry cluster reportedly had fewer N-insertions than the 666-donor mean.

The PCR employed 60 Vbeta primers together with 13 Jbeta primers. The method was immunoSEQ multiplex PCR; TCRdb's version includes in-frame clones alone and lacks a portion of them. The sample lists about 190,000 clones; around 83% were seen once. The clonotype comes from a woman between 18 and 29 years old in good health and CMV-seronegative. The specimen sequenced was PBMCs. V is TRBV7-9 and J is TRBJ2-4; 8 bases fit TRBD1. CDR3 coding DNA: TGTGCCAGCAGCGAGGACAGGGATTTAGACATTCAGTACTTC. This gives the protein CASSEDRDLDIQYF.